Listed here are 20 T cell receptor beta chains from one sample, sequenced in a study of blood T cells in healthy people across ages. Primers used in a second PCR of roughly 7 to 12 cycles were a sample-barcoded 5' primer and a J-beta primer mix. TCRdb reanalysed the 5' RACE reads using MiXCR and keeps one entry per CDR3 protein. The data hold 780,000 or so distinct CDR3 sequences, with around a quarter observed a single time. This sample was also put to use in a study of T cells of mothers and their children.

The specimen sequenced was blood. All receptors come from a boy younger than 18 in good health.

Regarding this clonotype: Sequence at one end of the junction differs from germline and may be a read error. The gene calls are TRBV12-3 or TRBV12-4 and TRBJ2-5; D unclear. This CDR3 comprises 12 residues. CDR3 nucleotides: TGTGCCAACAGTTTTATCGGCGAGACCCAGTACTTC. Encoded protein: CANSFIGETQYF.

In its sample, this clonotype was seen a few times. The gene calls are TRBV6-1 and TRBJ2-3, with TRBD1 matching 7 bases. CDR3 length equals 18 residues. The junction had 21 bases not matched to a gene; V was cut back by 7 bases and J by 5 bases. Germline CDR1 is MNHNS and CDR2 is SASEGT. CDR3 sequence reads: CASNDPTGTRFKVDTQYF. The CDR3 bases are TGTGCCAGCAACGACCCGACAGGGACGAGGTTCAAGGTAGATACGCAGTATTTT.

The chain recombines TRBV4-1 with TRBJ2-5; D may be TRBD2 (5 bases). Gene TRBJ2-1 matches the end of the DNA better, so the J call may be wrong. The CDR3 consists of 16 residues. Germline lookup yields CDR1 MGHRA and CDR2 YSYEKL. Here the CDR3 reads CASSQRERPVYNEQFF. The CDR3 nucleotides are TGCGCCAGCAGCCAAAGGGAGCGCCCGGTTTACAATGAGCAGTTCTTC.

The CDR3 region has the DNA TGCAGCGTTGATGGCTACACCTTC. Amino acid sequence: CSVDGYTF. The chain couples TRBV29-1 to TRBJ1-2; no firm D call. CDR1 is SQVTM and CDR2 is ANQGSEA in the germline V gene. The length of the CDR3 is 8 residues. Trimming removed 3 bases from V and 7 bases from J, with 0 bases in between.

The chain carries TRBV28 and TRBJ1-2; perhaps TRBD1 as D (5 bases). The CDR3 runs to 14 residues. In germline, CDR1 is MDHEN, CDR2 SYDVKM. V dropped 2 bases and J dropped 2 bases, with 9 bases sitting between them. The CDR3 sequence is CASSLLTGNYGYTF. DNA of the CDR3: TGTGCCAGCAGTTTACTCACAGGCAACTATGGCTACACCTTC.

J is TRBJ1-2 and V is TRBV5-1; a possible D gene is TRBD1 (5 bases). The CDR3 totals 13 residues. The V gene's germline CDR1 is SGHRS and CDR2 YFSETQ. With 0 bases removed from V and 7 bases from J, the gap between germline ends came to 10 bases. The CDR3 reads CASSLDSRVGYTF. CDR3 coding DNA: TGCGCCAGCAGCTTGGATTCCAGGGTTGGCTACACCTTC.

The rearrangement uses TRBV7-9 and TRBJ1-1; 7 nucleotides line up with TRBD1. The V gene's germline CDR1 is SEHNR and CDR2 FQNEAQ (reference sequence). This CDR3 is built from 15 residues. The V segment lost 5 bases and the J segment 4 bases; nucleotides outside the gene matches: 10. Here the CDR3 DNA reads TGTGCCAGCAGCCCCCGGACAGGCTCCATCACTGAAGCTTTCTTT. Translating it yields CASSPRTGSITEAFF.

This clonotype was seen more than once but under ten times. The CDR3 region has the DNA TGTGCCAGCAGTTTAATTACAGACTACGAGCAGTACTTC. It translates to CASSLITDYEQYF. The V and J genes are TRBV27 and TRBJ2-7; D ambiguous. V gave up 2 bases and J gave up 3 bases, with 8 bases separating them. The CDR3 has 13 amino acids. Germline lookup yields CDR1 MNHEY and CDR2 SMNVEV (reference sequence).

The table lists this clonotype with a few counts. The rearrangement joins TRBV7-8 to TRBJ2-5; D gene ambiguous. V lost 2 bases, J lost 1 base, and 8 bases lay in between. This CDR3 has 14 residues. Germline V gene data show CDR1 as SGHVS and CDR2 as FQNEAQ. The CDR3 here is CASSLKAGQETQYF. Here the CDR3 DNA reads TGTGCCAGCAGCTTAAAGGCAGGCCAAGAGACCCAGTACTTC.

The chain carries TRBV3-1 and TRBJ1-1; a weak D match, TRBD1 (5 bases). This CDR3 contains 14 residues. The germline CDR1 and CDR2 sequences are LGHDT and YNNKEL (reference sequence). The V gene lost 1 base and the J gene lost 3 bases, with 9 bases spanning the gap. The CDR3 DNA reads TGTGCCAGCAGCCAAGCCCAGGGACACACTGAAGCTTTCTTT. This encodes CASSQAQGHTEAFF.

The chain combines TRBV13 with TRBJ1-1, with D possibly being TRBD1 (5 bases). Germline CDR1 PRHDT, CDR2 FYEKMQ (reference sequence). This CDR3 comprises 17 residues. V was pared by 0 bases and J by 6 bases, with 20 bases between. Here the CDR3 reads CASSLGSGPGVGAEAFF. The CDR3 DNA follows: TGTGCCAGCAGCTTAGGATCGGGGCCCGGGGTCGGGGCTGAAGCTTTCTTT.

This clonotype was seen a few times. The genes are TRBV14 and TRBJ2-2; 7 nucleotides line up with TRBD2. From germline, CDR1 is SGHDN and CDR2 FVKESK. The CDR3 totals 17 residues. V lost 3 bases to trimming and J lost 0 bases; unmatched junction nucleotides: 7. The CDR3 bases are TGTGCCAGCAGCCAGCGGGGGACCTTATCGAACACCGGGGAGCTGTTTTTT. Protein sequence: CASSQRGTLSNTGELFF.

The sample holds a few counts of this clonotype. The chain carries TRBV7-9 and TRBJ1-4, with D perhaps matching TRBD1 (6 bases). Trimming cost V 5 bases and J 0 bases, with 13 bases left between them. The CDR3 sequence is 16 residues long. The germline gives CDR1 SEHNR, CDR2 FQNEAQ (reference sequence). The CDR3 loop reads CASSPQQGTTNEKLFF. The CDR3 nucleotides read TGTGCCAGCAGCCCTCAACAGGGCACAACTAATGAAAAACTGTTTTTT.

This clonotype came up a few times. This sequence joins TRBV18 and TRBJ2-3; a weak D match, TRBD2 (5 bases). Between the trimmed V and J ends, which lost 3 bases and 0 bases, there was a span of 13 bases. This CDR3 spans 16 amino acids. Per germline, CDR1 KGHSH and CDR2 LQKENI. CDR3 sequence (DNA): TGTGCCAGCTCACCTAACGGGGATGCTAGCACAGATACGCAGTATTTT. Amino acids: CASSPNGDASTDTQYF.

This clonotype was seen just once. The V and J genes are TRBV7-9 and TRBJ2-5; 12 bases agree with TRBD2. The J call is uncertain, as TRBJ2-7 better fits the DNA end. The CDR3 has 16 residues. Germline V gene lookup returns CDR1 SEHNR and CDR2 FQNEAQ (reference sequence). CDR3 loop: CASSSIGLAGTYEQYF. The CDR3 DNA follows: TGTGCCAGCAGCTCCATCGGACTAGCGGGGACCTACGAGCAGTACTTC.

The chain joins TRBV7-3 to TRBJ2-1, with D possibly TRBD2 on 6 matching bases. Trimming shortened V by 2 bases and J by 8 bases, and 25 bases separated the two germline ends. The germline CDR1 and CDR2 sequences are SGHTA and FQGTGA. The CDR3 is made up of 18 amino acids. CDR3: CASSLRGPEWGVSDEQFF. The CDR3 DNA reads TGTGCCAGCAGCTTACGGGGACCCGAGTGGGGGGTATCGGATGAGCAGTTCTTC.

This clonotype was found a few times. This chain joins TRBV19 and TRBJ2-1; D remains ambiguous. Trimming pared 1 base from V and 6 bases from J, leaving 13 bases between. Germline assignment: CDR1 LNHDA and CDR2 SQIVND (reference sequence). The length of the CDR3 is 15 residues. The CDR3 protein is CASSIVPGRINEQFF. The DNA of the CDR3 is TGTGCCAGTAGTATAGTTCCGGGCAGGATCAATGAGCAGTTCTTC.

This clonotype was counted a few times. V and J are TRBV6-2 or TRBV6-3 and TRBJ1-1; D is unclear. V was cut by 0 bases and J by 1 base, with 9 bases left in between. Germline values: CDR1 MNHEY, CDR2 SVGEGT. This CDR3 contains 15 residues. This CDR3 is CASSYSQPWNTEAFF. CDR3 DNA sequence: TGTGCCAGCAGTTACTCCCAGCCCTGGAACACTGAAGCTTTCTTT.

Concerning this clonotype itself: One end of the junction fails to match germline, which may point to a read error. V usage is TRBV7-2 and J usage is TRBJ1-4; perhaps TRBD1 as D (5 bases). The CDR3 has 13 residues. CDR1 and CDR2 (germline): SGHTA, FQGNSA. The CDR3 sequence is CASSTGLGEKLFF. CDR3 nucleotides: TGCGCCAGCAGCACAGGACTCGGCGAAAAACTGTTTTTT.

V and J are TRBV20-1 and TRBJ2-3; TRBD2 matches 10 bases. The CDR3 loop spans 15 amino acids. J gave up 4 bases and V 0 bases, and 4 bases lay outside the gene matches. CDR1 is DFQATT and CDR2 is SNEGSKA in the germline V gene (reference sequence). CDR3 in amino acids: CSARDNSGRPDTQYF. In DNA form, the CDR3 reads TGCAGTGCTAGAGATAATAGCGGGAGGCCAGATACGCAGTATTTT.